This T cell receptor beta chain stems from a study of T cell responses to AZD1222 COVID-19 vaccine. Generated by immunoSEQ multiplex PCR, the TCRdb table keeps only in-frame clones and is missing some. The repertoire holds roughly 120,000 clones, with about 90% as singletons. Study observations and caveats: Across spike, vaccine-associated CD4 TCRs were found, dominant at 160-218 and 743-854.

As concerns this clone: The antigen is undetermined.

Trimming removed 3 bases at V and 5 bases at J, with 13 bases between. This CDR3 region has 14 residues. CDR1 is WSHSY, CDR2 SAAADI, per germline. The clonotype comes from an adult in good health. V is TRBV10-2 and J is TRBJ1-2; no clear D gene. The sample in question was peripheral blood, obtained on day 0 of AZD1222 vaccination. The CDR3 here is CASSDSGFQYGYTF. CDR3 sequence (DNA): TGCGCCAGCAGTGACTCGGGGTTTCAGTATGGCTACACCTTC.